A selection of T cell receptor beta chains follows, all from one sample in a study of prognosis after radiotherapy for stage I lung cancer. TCRdb ran MiXCR on the multiplex PCR reads and lists one entry per CDR3 protein. The repertoire holds roughly 30,000 distinct CDR3 sequences, with 40% to 55% as singletons. The input for sequencing was PBMCs, taken before or after stereotactic body radiation therapy (not recorded which). The source of these receptors is a donor over 45 with non-small cell lung cancer. Both conserved end residues are part of each CDR3. Each record gives: CDR3 protein, CDR3 DNA, clone size, V gene, D gene, J gene. The D gene is left open where the match is weak. Some rows have no size entry. The others give once, few or many, or a class for an expanded clone.

CDR3 protein: CASSPPSSSGQATQYF; CDR3 DNA: TGTGCCAGCTCACCACCCAGTTCGTCAGGGCAGGCGACCCAGTACTTC; clone size: many; V gene: TRBV18; D gene: .; J gene: TRBJ2-5
CDR3 protein: CASSLRGSADTQYF; CDR3 DNA: TGTGCCAGCAGCTTACGGGGGTCCGCAGATACGCAGTATTTT; clone size: many; V gene: TRBV7-3; D gene: .; J gene: TRBJ2-3
CDR3 protein: CASSESTSGKAEQYF; CDR3 DNA: TGTGCCAGCAGTGAATCGACTAGCGGGAAAGCCGAGCAGTACTTC; clone size: many; V gene: TRBV25-1; D gene: TRBD2; J gene: TRBJ2-7
CDR3 protein: CASSVLGVRYEQYF; CDR3 DNA: TGTGCCAGCAGTGTCTTAGGGGTTCGCTACGAGCAGTACTTC; clone size: many; V gene: TRBV7-9; D gene: .; J gene: TRBJ2-7
CDR3 protein: CASSLRPRESNEKLFF; CDR3 DNA: TGTGCCAGCAGTTTAAGGCCGAGGGAATCTAATGAAAAACTGTTTTTT; clone size: many; V gene: TRBV12-3/TRBV12-4; D gene: .; J gene: TRBJ1-4
CDR3 protein: CASSWDGRNTGELFF; CDR3 DNA: TGTGCCAGCAGCTGGGACGGCCGGAACACCGGGGAGCTGTTTTTT; clone size: .; V gene: TRBV7-3; D gene: .; J gene: TRBJ2-2
CDR3 protein: CASSKWLQDSEQYF; CDR3 DNA: TGTGCCAGTAGTAAGTGGTTGCAGGACTCCGAGCAGTACTTC; clone size: many; V gene: TRBV19; D gene: .; J gene: TRBJ2-7
CDR3 protein: CASKGRTSGANVLTF; CDR3 DNA: TGTGCCAGCAAGGGGCGTACCTCTGGGGCCAACGTCCTGACTTTC; clone size: many; V gene: TRBV5-4; D gene: .; J gene: TRBJ2-6
CDR3 protein: CSARDLRSHTEAFF; CDR3 DNA: TGCAGTGCTAGAGATCTACGGTCTCACACTGAAGCTTTCTTT; clone size: many; V gene: TRBV20-1; D gene: .; J gene: TRBJ1-1
CDR3 protein: CASRGGSYNEQFF; CDR3 DNA: TGTGCCAGCAGAGGGGGGTCCTACAATGAGCAGTTCTTC; clone size: medium-sized; V gene: TRBV28; D gene: .; J gene: TRBJ2-1
CDR3 protein: CATSDLVDNDQFF; CDR3 DNA: TGTGCCACCAGTGATTTAGTTGACAATGATCAGTTCTTC; clone size: .; V gene: TRBV24-1; D gene: .; J gene: TRBJ2-1
CDR3 protein: CASSIGETSGRRETQYF; CDR3 DNA: TGTGCCAGTAGTATAGGAGAGACTAGCGGGAGAAGGGAGACCCAGTACTTC; clone size: .; V gene: TRBV19; D gene: TRBD2; J gene: TRBJ2-5
CDR3 protein: CASSAQGTSNKTKHF; CDR3 DNA: TGTGCCAGCAGTGCCCAGGGAACTAGCAATAAGACCAAGCATTTT; clone size: .; V gene: TRBV2; D gene: .; J gene: TRBJ1-5
CDR3 protein: CASSLDRVTDTQYF; CDR3 DNA: TGTGCCAGCAGCTTAGACCGGGTCACAGATACGCAGTATTTT; clone size: many; V gene: TRBV7-9; D gene: .; J gene: TRBJ2-3
CDR3 protein: CASSLVRGGEQYF; CDR3 DNA: TGTGCCAGCAGTTTAGTTCGGGGGGGCGAGCAGTACTTC; clone size: many; V gene: TRBV12-3/TRBV12-4; D gene: TRBD2; J gene: TRBJ2-7
CDR3 protein: CASRSETGNTGELFF; CDR3 DNA: TGTGCCAGCAGGAGTGAAACTGGTAACACCGGGGAGCTGTTTTTT; clone size: .; V gene: TRBV7-2; D gene: .; J gene: TRBJ2-2
CDR3 protein: CASSLGSSGGYNEQFF; CDR3 DNA: TGCGCCAGCAGCTTGGGTTCTAGCGGGGGATACAATGAGCAGTTCTTC; clone size: medium-sized; V gene: TRBV5-1; D gene: TRBD2; J gene: TRBJ2-1
CDR3 protein: CASSMQGATNEQFF; CDR3 DNA: TGTGCCAGCTCAATGCAGGGAGCTACTAATGAGCAGTTCTTC; clone size: many; V gene: TRBV18; D gene: .; J gene: TRBJ2-1
CDR3 protein: CASVESSGNTIYF; CDR3 DNA: TGTGCCAGTGTAGAGAGCTCTGGAAACACCATATATTTT; clone size: many; V gene: TRBV12-3/TRBV12-4; D gene: .; J gene: TRBJ1-3
CDR3 protein: CASSLKQGAQPQHF; CDR3 DNA: TGTGCCAGCAGTTTAAAACAGGGGGCTCAGCCCCAGCATTTT; clone size: once; V gene: TRBV6-2/TRBV6-3; D gene: TRBD1; J gene: TRBJ1-5
CDR3 protein: CASSIRAVSNQPQHF; CDR3 DNA: TGTGCCAGTAGTATAAGGGCAGTTAGCAATCAGCCCCAGCATTTT; clone size: .; V gene: TRBV19; D gene: .; J gene: TRBJ1-5
CDR3 protein: CASIKVDFTYNEQFF; CDR3 DNA: TGTGCCAGCATTAAGGTGGATTTCACCTACAATGAGCAGTTCTTC; clone size: .; V gene: TRBV6-2/TRBV6-3; D gene: .; J gene: TRBJ2-1
CDR3 protein: CASNLNVQGTGELFF; CDR3 DNA: TGTGCCAGCAACCTTAACGTCCAGGGAACCGGGGAGCTGTTTTTT; clone size: once; V gene: TRBV7-3; D gene: .; J gene: TRBJ2-2
CDR3 protein: CASSYPASSNQPQHF; CDR3 DNA: TGTGCCAGCAGTTATCCGGCCAGCTCAAATCAGCCCCAGCATTTT; clone size: many; V gene: TRBV6-5; D gene: .; J gene: TRBJ1-5
CDR3 protein: CASSLLFGKRQPQHF; CDR3 DNA: TGTGCCAGCAGCTTACTATTCGGTAAACGTCAGCCCCAGCATTTT; clone size: many; V gene: TRBV6-2/TRBV6-3; D gene: .; J gene: TRBJ1-5
CDR3 protein: CASSPWTVTDTQYF; CDR3 DNA: TGTGCCAGCAGTCCGTGGACAGTCACAGATACGCAGTATTTT; clone size: many; V gene: TRBV12-3/TRBV12-4; D gene: .; J gene: TRBJ2-3
CDR3 protein: CASKSSLAGYQETQYF; CDR3 DNA: TGTGCCAGTAAGTCATCTCTAGCGGGATACCAAGAGACCCAGTACTTC; clone size: .; V gene: TRBV19; D gene: TRBD2; J gene: TRBJ2-5
CDR3 protein: CASSLQGLGTDTQYF; CDR3 DNA: TGTGCCAGCAGTCTACAGGGGCTGGGCACAGATACGCAGTATTTT; clone size: .; V gene: TRBV6-1; D gene: TRBD1; J gene: TRBJ2-3
CDR3 protein: CASGTWQTGLNTEAFF; CDR3 DNA: TGTGCCAGCGGTACCTGGCAAACTGGGTTGAACACTGAAGCTTTCTTT; clone size: .; V gene: TRBV7-2; D gene: .; J gene: TRBJ1-1
CDR3 protein: CASSLARDSNYGYTF; CDR3 DNA: TGTGCCAGCAGCTTAGCCCGCGACAGTAACTATGGCTACACCTTC; clone size: .; V gene: TRBV11-2; D gene: .; J gene: TRBJ1-2
CDR3 protein: CASSRRHLSSYEQYF; CDR3 DNA: TGTGCCAGCAGCCGCCGCCATCTGAGCTCCTACGAGCAGTACTTC; clone size: many; V gene: TRBV7-3; D gene: .; J gene: TRBJ2-7
CDR3 protein: CSASGLAGSSYNDQFF; CDR3 DNA: TGCAGTGCTTCCGGACTAGCTGGAAGCTCCTACAATGACCAGTTCTTC; clone size: .; V gene: TRBV20-1; D gene: TRBD2; J gene: TRBJ2-1
CDR3 protein: CASSLRLGQGYEFSGGYTF; CDR3 DNA: TGTGCCAGCAGCTTAAGGCTCGGACAGGGGTACGAGTTCTCAGGAGGCTACACCTTC; clone size: .; V gene: TRBV7-9; D gene: TRBD1; J gene: TRBJ1-2
CDR3 protein: CASRSSAGVVLRTDTQYF; CDR3 DNA: TGTGCCAGCCGATCCTCAGCGGGAGTTGTGCTGCGCACAGATACGCAGTATTTT; clone size: .; V gene: TRBV28; D gene: TRBD2; J gene: TRBJ2-3
CDR3 protein: CASSESSTIYEQYF; CDR3 DNA: TGCGCCAGCAGTGAGTCGAGTACCATTTACGAGCAGTACTTC; clone size: .; V gene: TRBV10-2; D gene: .; J gene: TRBJ2-7
CDR3 protein: CASHKLDSGRHEQYF; CDR3 DNA: TGCGCCAGCCATAAGCTGGACAGCGGACGGCACGAGCAGTACTTC; clone size: .; V gene: TRBV5-1; D gene: .; J gene: TRBJ2-7
CDR3 protein: CASIFLKRGVNQPQHF; CDR3 DNA: TGTGCCAGCATTTTTTTAAAGAGGGGAGTCAATCAGCCCCAGCATTTT; clone size: many; V gene: TRBV18; D gene: .; J gene: TRBJ1-5
CDR3 protein: CASSLDQANRELFF; CDR3 DNA: TGTGCCAGCAGTTTAGACCAGGCAAACCGGGAGCTGTTTTTT; clone size: many; V gene: TRBV28; D gene: .; J gene: TRBJ2-2
CDR3 protein: CASSRGASGPTGEQFF; CDR3 DNA: TGTGCCAGCAGCAGAGGGGCTAGCGGGCCCACGGGTGAGCAGTTCTTC; clone size: .; V gene: TRBV7-2; D gene: TRBD2; J gene: TRBJ2-1
CDR3 protein: CASSLLGQDTGELFF; CDR3 DNA: TGTGCCAGCAGCTTACTCGGGCAGGACACCGGGGAGCTGTTTTTT; clone size: .; V gene: TRBV7-9; D gene: .; J gene: TRBJ2-2
CDR3 protein: CSARGGQGNTEAFF; CDR3 DNA: TGCAGTGCTAGGGGGGGACAGGGAAACACTGAAGCTTTCTTT; clone size: many; V gene: TRBV20-1; D gene: TRBD1; J gene: TRBJ1-1
CDR3 protein: CSALTGGYTF; CDR3 DNA: TGCAGTGCTTTGACAGGGGGCTACACCTTC; clone size: many; V gene: TRBV20-1; D gene: TRBD1; J gene: TRBJ1-2
CDR3 protein: CASSSLSGGADTQYF; CDR3 DNA: TGTGCCAGCAGCTCACTATCGGGTGGGGCAGATACGCAATATTTT; clone size: .; V gene: TRBV5-5; D gene: .; J gene: TRBJ2-3
CDR3 protein: CASSSGLARNEQFF; CDR3 DNA: TGCGCCAGCAGCTCAGGACTAGCCCGCAATGAGCAGTTCTTC; clone size: medium-sized; V gene: TRBV5-1; D gene: TRBD2; J gene: TRBJ2-1
CDR3 protein: CASTKRNGNYQETQYF; CDR3 DNA: TGTGCCAGCACCAAAAGGAACGGGAACTACCAAGAGACCCAGTACTTC; clone size: .; V gene: TRBV7-9; D gene: .; J gene: TRBJ2-5
CDR3 protein: CASRGGTGRLTGELFF; CDR3 DNA: TGTGCCAGCAGGGGCGGGACAGGACGGCTCACCGGGGAGCTGTTTTTT; clone size: many; V gene: TRBV28; D gene: TRBD1; J gene: TRBJ2-2
CDR3 protein: CSVERMNTEAFF; CDR3 DNA: TGCAGCGTTGAGAGAATGAACACTGAAGCTTTCTTT; clone size: many; V gene: TRBV29-1; D gene: .; J gene: TRBJ1-1
CDR3 protein: CASSLRVGELFF; CDR3 DNA: TGTGCCAGCAGTTTAAGGGTTGGGGAGCTGTTTTTT; clone size: many; V gene: TRBV28; D gene: .; J gene: TRBJ2-2
CDR3 protein: CAINKLWSEQFF; CDR3 DNA: TGTGCCATCAACAAGCTGTGGAGTGAGCAGTTCTTC; clone size: .; V gene: TRBV6-1; D gene: .; J gene: TRBJ2-1
CDR3 protein: CASSSGTFHGGELFF; CDR3 DNA: TGTGCCAGCAGCTCAGGGACCTTCCATGGAGGGGAGCTGTTTTTT; clone size: .; V gene: TRBV11-3; D gene: .; J gene: TRBJ2-2
CDR3 protein: CASSLLSLSYNEQFF; CDR3 DNA: TGTGCCAGCAGCTTATTGTCTCTCTCCTACAATGAGCAGTTCTTC; clone size: medium-sized; V gene: TRBV7-2; D gene: .; J gene: TRBJ2-1
CDR3 protein: CASSLTTSGQETQYF; CDR3 DNA: TGTGCCAGCAGCTTAACGACTAGCGGGCAAGAGACCCAGTACTTC; clone size: few; V gene: TRBV7-3; D gene: TRBD2; J gene: TRBJ2-5
CDR3 protein: CASSLARGSALETQYF; CDR3 DNA: TGTGCCAGCAGCTTAGCGCGGGGGTCCGCTTTGGAGACCCAGTACTTC; clone size: many; V gene: TRBV7-2; D gene: TRBD2; J gene: TRBJ2-5
CDR3 protein: CASSLVLTRDYGYTF; CDR3 DNA: TGTGCCAGCAGCTTAGTCCTGACGAGAGACTATGGCTACACCTTC; clone size: .; V gene: TRBV7-2; D gene: .; J gene: TRBJ1-2
CDR3 protein: CAISERRDSYNEQFF; CDR3 DNA: TGTGCCATCAGTGAGCGGCGGGATTCCTACAATGAGCAGTTCTTC; clone size: many; V gene: TRBV10-3; D gene: .; J gene: TRBJ2-1